This T cell receptor beta chain appears in the sequencing data of a study of blood T cell repertoires in COVID-19. For the study at large: Sources were T cells, B-cell-depleted T cells, or PBMCs; the material itself was cDNA or gDNA.

Method: immunoSEQ multiplex PCR; TCRdb's copy keeps in-frame clones and lacks some. In the table there are about 400,000 clones, 87% of which are singletons. The CDR3 is 14 residues long. The junction had 2 bases not matched to a gene; V was cut back by 4 bases and J by 2 bases. The V gene's germline CDR1 is LGHNA and CDR2 YSLEER. Sequences were obtained from PBMCs or T cells enriched from blood (not recorded which). The chain employs TRBV4-3 and TRBJ2-5; 9 positions agree with TRBD1. The TCR originated in a woman under 30 with acute COVID-19. In DNA, the CDR3 is TGCGCCAGCAGCCGTGGACAGGGGCAAGAGACCCAGTACTTC. Translating it yields CASSRGQGQETQYF.